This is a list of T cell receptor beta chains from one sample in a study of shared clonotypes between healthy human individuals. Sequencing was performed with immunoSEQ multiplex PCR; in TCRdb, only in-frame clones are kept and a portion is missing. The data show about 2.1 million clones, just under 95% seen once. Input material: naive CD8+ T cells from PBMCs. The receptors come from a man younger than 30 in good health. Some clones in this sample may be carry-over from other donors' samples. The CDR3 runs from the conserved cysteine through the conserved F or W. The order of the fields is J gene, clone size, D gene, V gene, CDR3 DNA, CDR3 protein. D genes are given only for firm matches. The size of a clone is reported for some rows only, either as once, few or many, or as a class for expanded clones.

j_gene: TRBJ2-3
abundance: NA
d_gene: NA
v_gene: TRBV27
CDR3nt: TGTGCCAGCGCGCTGGGGGGTATTGGAAATACGCAGTATTTT
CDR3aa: CASALGGIGNTQYF

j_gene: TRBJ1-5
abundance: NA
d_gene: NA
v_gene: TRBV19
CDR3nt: TGTGCCAGTAGTATCGCCTCAGCTAGCAATCAGCCCCAGCATTTT
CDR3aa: CASSIASASNQPQHF

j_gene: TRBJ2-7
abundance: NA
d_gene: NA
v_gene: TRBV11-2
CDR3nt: TGTGCCAGCTCCCAAACAGGGTATACCTACGAGCAGTACTTC
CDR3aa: CASSQTGYTYEQYF

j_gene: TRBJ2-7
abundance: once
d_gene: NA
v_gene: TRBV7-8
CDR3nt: TGTGCCAGCAGCTTAGGCGGACCGGGACTCCTGCGTTGGTACTTC
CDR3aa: CASSLGGPGLLRWYF

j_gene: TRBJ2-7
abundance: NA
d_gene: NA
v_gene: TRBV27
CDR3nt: TGTGCCAGCAGTTTATGGTCCGGGGTGAAGGAGCAGTACTTC
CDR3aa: CASSLWSGVKEQYF

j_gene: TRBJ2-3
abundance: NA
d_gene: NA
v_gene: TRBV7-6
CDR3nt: TGTGCCAGCAGCTTACTTCTAGCCTCTAGCACAGATACGCAGTATTTT
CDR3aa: CASSLLLASSTDTQYF

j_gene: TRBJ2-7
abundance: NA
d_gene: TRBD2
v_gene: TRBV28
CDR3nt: TGTGCCAGCAGTCCTAGTAGGGCTAGCGGGTCCTACGAGCAGTACTTC
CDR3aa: CASSPSRASGSYEQYF

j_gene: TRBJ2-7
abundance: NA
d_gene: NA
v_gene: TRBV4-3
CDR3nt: TGCGCCAGCAGCCAAGAATTTTCGGGCTACGAGCAGTACTTC
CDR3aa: CASSQEFSGYEQYF

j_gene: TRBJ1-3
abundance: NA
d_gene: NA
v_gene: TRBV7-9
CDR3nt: TGTGCCAGCAGCTTACCGGGAAACACCATATATTTT
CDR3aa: CASSLPGNTIYF

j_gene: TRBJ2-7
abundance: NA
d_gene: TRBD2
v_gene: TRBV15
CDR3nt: TGTGCCACCAGCAGAGATGGGACTAGCCCCTACGAGCAGTACTTC
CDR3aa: CATSRDGTSPYEQYF

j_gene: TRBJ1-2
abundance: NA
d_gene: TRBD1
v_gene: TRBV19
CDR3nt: TGTGCCAGTAGTATTTTAGGGGGCAACGGCTACACCTTC
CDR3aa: CASSILGGNGYTF

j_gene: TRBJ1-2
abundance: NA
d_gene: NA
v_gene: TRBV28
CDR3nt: TGTGCCAGCAGCCCCGCTGGGAACGGCTATGGCTACACCTTC
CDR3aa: CASSPAGNGYGYTF

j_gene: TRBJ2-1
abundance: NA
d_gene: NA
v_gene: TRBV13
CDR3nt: TGTGCCAGCAGCTCCATCATAGAAAGCGCTTCCTACAATGAGCAGTTCTTC
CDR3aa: CASSSIIESASYNEQFF

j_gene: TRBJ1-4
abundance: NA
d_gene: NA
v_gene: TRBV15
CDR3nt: TGTGCCACCAGCGGGGGTGGGAAACTGTTTTTT
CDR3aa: CATSGGGKLFF

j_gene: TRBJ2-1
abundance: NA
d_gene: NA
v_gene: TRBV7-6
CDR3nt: TGTGCCAGCAGCTTCAGGACAGAGGATAATGAGCAGTTCTTC
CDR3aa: CASSFRTEDNEQFF

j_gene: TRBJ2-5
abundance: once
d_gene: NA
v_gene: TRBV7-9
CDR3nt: TGTGCCAGCAGCTTAAGTGGGGGGAGTAATGTAGAGACCCAGTACTTC
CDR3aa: CASSLSGGSNVETQYF

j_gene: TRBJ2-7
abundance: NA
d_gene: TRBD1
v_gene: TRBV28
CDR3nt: TGTGCCAGCAGTTCCCACCCGGGCAGGGGGCTCGAGCAGTACTTC
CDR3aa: CASSSHPGRGLEQYF

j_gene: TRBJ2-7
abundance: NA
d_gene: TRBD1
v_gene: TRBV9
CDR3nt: TGTGCCAGCAGCGCGGACAGGGGACCTACCTACGAGCAGTACTTC
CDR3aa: CASSADRGPTYEQYF

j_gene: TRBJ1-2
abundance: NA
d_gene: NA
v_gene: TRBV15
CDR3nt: TGTGCCACCAGCAATAGCATCATGACGACAGGAGTATATGGCTACACCTTC
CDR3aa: CATSNSIMTTGVYGYTF

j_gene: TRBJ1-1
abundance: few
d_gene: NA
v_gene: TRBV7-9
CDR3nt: TGTGCCAGCAGCTTAGGGACGGTGAACACTGAAGCTTTCTTT
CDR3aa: CASSLGTVNTEAFF

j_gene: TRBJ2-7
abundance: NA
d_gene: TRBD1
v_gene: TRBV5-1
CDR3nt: TGCGCCAGCAGCAACCGGGACAGCTCCTACGAGCAGTACTTC
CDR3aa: CASSNRDSSYEQYF

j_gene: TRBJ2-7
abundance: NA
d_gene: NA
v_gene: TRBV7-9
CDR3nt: TGTGCCAGCAGTCCCCCGGGACTGCTGGGCTACGAGCAGTACTTC
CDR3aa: CASSPPGLLGYEQYF

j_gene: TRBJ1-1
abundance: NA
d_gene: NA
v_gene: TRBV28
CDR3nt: TGTGCCAGCAGTTTATCGGCAGGGATGAACACTGAAGCTTTCTTT
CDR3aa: CASSLSAGMNTEAFF

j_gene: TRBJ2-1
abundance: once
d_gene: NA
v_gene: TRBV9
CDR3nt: TGTGCCAGCAGCCTAGGGAATTCGGGAGAGCAGTTCTTC
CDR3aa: CASSLGNSGEQFF

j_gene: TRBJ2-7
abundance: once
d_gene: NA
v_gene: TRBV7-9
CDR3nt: TGTGCCAGCAGCTCTAGGGGTTCCTACGAGCAGTACTTC
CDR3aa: CASSSRGSYEQYF